The clone carrying this T cell receptor beta chain was counted between two and nine times. These data are taken from a study of CD8+ T cells in alopecia areata. Indicated treatment: oral pan-JAK inhibitor, 5-10 mg twice daily. A FACSAria was used to sort CD4+ and CD8+ T cells. These cells came from PBMCs. The CDR3 is 14 amino acids. Per germline, CDR1 SNHLY and CDR2 FYNNEI. The J segment lost 4 bases and the V segment lost 5 bases, leaving 5 bases of the junction unmatched. RNA was isolated and reverse transcribed to cDNA, the sequencing template. Assay used: immunoSEQ multiplex PCR; TCRdb lists only in-frame clones, some missing. The table has 200,000 or so clones, roughly 40% seen once; the top ten hold around 2.5%.

The gene calls are TRBV2 and TRBJ2-3; 8 nucleotides match TRBD1. This clonotype originated in a human donor with alopecia areata. The sample in question was CD4+ T cells sorted from blood, obtained at approximately week 36, from a patient treated with tofacitinib. The CDR3 DNA reads TGTGCCAGCAGTCTTCAGGGGGCCCCAGATACGCAGTATTTT. It specifies CASSLQGAPDTQYF.